A selection of T cell receptor beta chains follows, all from one sample in a study. TCRdb processed the 5' RACE reads anew with MiXCR; each CDR3 protein has one entry. The sample consists of tens of thousands of distinct CDR3 sequences, 26% of them appearing once. Sequencing used tumor-infiltrating Tregs sorted from the breast tumor. Source of these receptors: a female donor with breast cancer. CDR3s include the opening cysteine and the closing phenylalanine or tryptophan. D genes are given only for firm matches. Size tells how often a clone was seen (once, few, many) or the class of an expanded clone, and some rows leave it out.

TRBV6-2/TRBV6-3,few,-,TRBJ2-2,TGTGCCAGCAGTTACTCTGCCAGTACGAACACCGGGGAGCTGTTTTTT,CASSYSASTNTGELFF
TRBV4-3,few,-,TRBJ1-6,TGCGCCAGCAGCCAAAGAAGCCGAGGCCAGCGGGGTTCACCCCTCCACTTT,CASSQRSRGQRGSPLHF
TRBV4-3,many,-,TRBJ2-2,TGCGCCAGCAGCCAAGATCGGAAAACCGCCGGGGAGCTGTTTTTT,CASSQDRKTAGELFF
TRBV28,-,-,TRBJ2-1,TGTGCCAGTAGGGACCAGCCCTACAATGAGCAGTTCTTC,CASRDQPYNEQFF
TRBV5-1,-,TRBD2,TRBJ2-1,TGCGCCAGCAGCTTTAGCGGGAGGGCCTTCAATGAGCAGTTCTTC,CASSFSGRAFNEQFF
TRBV2,many,-,TRBJ1-1,TGTGCCAGCACCCGGGTGGAGAACACTGAAGCTTTCTTT,CASTRVENTEAFF
TRBV5-1,few,-,TRBJ1-6,TGCGCCAGCAGCTCCGGACAGCAGGATTCACCCCTCCACTTT,CASSSGQQDSPLHF
TRBV5-1,many,-,TRBJ1-1,TGCGCCAGCAGCTTGACAGAAGAAAGTACTGAAGCTTTCTTT,CASSLTEESTEAFF
TRBV6-6,-,-,TRBJ1-2,TGTGCCAGCAATAGTTCGGGGGGGCGGTATGGCTACACCTTC,CASNSSGGRYGYTF
TRBV7-2,-,-,TRBJ2-2,TGTGCCAGCAGCTCGAGCAGGGGGGCGAACACCGGGGAGCTGTTTTTT,CASSSSRGANTGELFF
TRBV12-3/TRBV12-4,-,-,TRBJ2-7,TGTGCCAGCAGTCCGACAGGTTACAACGAGCAGTACTTC,CASSPTGYNEQYF
TRBV6-1,-,-,TRBJ2-1,TGTGCCAGCAGTGGCGGGATCCCCATTAATGAGCAGTTCTTC,CASSGGIPINEQFF
TRBV28,-,-,TRBJ1-5,TGTGCCAGCAGTTCGGAGAGTCACAATCAGCCCCAGCATTTT,CASSSESHNQPQHF
TRBV25-1,-,-,TRBJ1-1,TGTGCCAGCGGTGGGCCCTGGGACACTGAAGCTTTCTTT,CASGGPWDTEAFF
TRBV7-2,-,-,TRBJ1-4,TGTGCCAGCAGCGCGCGCAGTATGGATGAAAAACTGTTTTTT,CASSARSMDEKLFF
TRBV7-2,-,TRBD1,TRBJ1-6,TGTGCCAGCAGACAACTACAGGGGTGGAATTCACCCCTCCACTTT,CASRQLQGWNSPLHF
TRBV6-6,-,TRBD1,TRBJ1-2,TGTGCCAGCAGTTACTCGGTCCAGGGGGGAGCAGGAAACTATGGCTACACCTTC,CASSYSVQGGAGNYGYTF
TRBV20-1,-,-,TRBJ1-4,TGCAGTGCTAGAGACCCGGCGCCCTCAACTAATGAAAAACTGTTTTTT,CSARDPAPSTNEKLFF
TRBV5-1,few,-,TRBJ2-3,TGCACCAGCAGCTTGGCCGGGGGCGCAGATACGCAGTATTTT,CTSSLAGGADTQYF
TRBV11-3,many,-,TRBJ2-3,TGTGCCAGCAGCTTAGGAGGGAGTGGATCTTATACGCAGTATTTT,CASSLGGSGSYTQYF
TRBV7-2,-,-,TRBJ2-5,TGTGCCAGCAGCCCGGGGACATTTATTTTCCCCAAGACCCAGTACTTC,CASSPGTFIFPKTQYF
TRBV4-2,-,-,TRBJ1-3,TGTGCCAGCAGCCAAGATAGATCCTCTGGAAACACCATATATTTT,CASSQDRSSGNTIYF
TRBV2,many,-,TRBJ1-1,TGTGCCAGCAGAAATTCGGAGATGAACACTGAAGCTTTCTTT,CASRNSEMNTEAFF
TRBV7-9,medium-sized,-,TRBJ2-7,TGTGCCAGCAGCTTAGCGGTACAGGGTTCCCACGAGCAGTACTTC,CASSLAVQGSHEQYF
TRBV7-2,-,-,TRBJ1-2,TGTGCCAGCAGCTTATACCCCACACAGGGTAGCGGCTACACCTTC,CASSLYPTQGSGYTF
TRBV4-2,-,-,TRBJ1-5,TGTGCCAGCAGCCAAGCCGGAGGGGATCAGCCCCAGCATTTT,CASSQAGGDQPQHF
TRBV7-2,-,-,TRBJ1-6,TGTGCCAGCAGCCGCCAGACTAATTCACCCCTCCACTTT,CASSRQTNSPLHF
TRBV7-6,-,-,TRBJ2-1,TGTGCCAGCAGCTTATCCCCGGGGCTTGGGCCCTACAATGAGCAGTTCTTC,CASSLSPGLGPYNEQFF